A single sample is the source of the 25 T cell receptor beta chains below, sequenced in a study of blood T cell repertoires in COVID-19. The repertoire was sequenced with immunoSEQ multiplex PCR; TCRdb's copy has only in-frame clones and lacks some. The sample lists 100,000 to 150,000 clones, 85% to 90% occurring once. Sequenced sample: peripheral blood. Source of these receptors: a man older than 75 with active or convalescent COVID-19.

The J gene is TRBJ2-7, the V gene TRBV29-1, with D perhaps TRBD1 (6 bases). The germline V and J ends were trimmed by 4 bases and 5 bases, with 18 bases remaining between them. From germline, CDR1 is SQVTM and CDR2 ANQGSEA. The CDR3 totals 14 residues. This chain's CDR3 is CSVGGGSRIHEQYF. The CDR3 region has the DNA TGCAGCGTTGGAGGGGGAAGCAGGATACACGAGCAGTACTTC.

The chain joins TRBV27 to TRBJ2-6; D unclear. The V end was cut by 2 bases, the J end by 3 bases, with 2 bases between. Germline CDR1 reads MNHEY; CDR2 reads SMNVEV (reference sequence). The CDR3 spans 13 residues. The DNA for the CDR3 is TGTGCCAGCAGTTTACTTGGGGCCAACGTCCTGACTTTC. Encoded protein: CASSLLGANVLTF. Filled out from reference TRBV27 and TRBJ2-6, the complete variable domain reads EAQVTQNPRYLITVTGKKLTVTCSQNMNHEYMSWYRQDPGLGLRQIYYSMNVEVTDKGDVPEGYKVSRKEKRNFPLILESPSPNQTSLYFCASSLLGANVLTFGAGSRLTVL.

The CDR3 spells CASSRDRGLTEAFF. CDR3 coding DNA: TGTGCCAGCAGTAGGGACAGGGGTTTGACTGAAGCTTTCTTT. This sequence joins TRBV2 and TRBJ1-1; 10 nucleotides agree with TRBD1. V gave up 5 bases and J gave up 5 bases; unmatched junction bases: 5. Germline V gene lookup returns CDR1 SNHLY and CDR2 FYNNEI. The CDR3 runs to 14 residues.

This sequence joins TRBV12-3 or TRBV12-4 and TRBJ1-2; 7 nucleotides agree with TRBD1. The CDR3 totals 13 residues. Trimming took 6 bases from V and 4 from J; bases not matched to a gene: 5. This CDR3 reads CASSPGTVYGYTF. The CDR3 DNA reads TGTGCCAGCAGCCCGGGGACAGTCTATGGCTACACCTTC.

The V and J genes are TRBV6-5 and TRBJ1-3, with D possibly being TRBD1 (5 bases). Deletions cut 5 bases from V and 10 bases from J, with 15 bases between. The CDR3 is 13 residues long. The V gene's germline CDR1 is MNHEY and CDR2 SVGAGI. CDR3 sequence (DNA): TGTGCCAGCAGTCTAACAGGAGAACGGACCATATATTTT. As protein: CASSLTGERTIYF.

This chain connects TRBV5-1 to TRBJ1-2, with 8 nucleotides matching TRBD1. The V gene's germline CDR1 is SGHRS and CDR2 YFSETQ. V was clipped by 1 base and J by 5 bases; unmatched bases: 4. The CDR3 has 14 residues. CDR3 residues: CASSLNTGGYGYTF. The CDR3 nucleotides read TGCGCCAGCAGCTTGAATACAGGGGGATATGGCTACACCTTC.

This clone was seen only a few times. The V gene is TRBV5-1, the J gene TRBJ2-2; 9 nucleotides line up with TRBD2. V dropped 6 bases and J dropped 6; count of bases not matched to a gene: 6. The CDR3 consists of 14 residues. Germline values: CDR1 SGHRS, CDR2 YFSETQ. The CDR3 region has the DNA TGCGCCAGCACCATTAGCGGGAGTGCCGGGGAGCTGTTTTTT. Translating gives CASTISGSAGELFF.

This chain connects TRBV6-5 to TRBJ2-5, with 7 bases fitting TRBD2. Looked up from germline, CDR1 is MNHEY and CDR2 is SVGAGI. J was trimmed by 5 bases and V by 2 bases; bases with no gene match: 11. This CDR3 is built from 16 residues. This CDR3 reads CASSYGTPQGGETQYF. CDR3 bases: TGTGCCAGCAGTTACGGCACCCCGCAGGGAGGGGAGACCCAGTACTTC.

This chain uses TRBV24-1 with TRBJ1-2; 9 bases match TRBD1. CDR3 length equals 16 residues. Trimming removed 4 bases from V and 2 bases from J; junction bases left unmatched: 7. Per germline, CDR1 KGHDR and CDR2 SFDVKD. The CDR3: CATSDPRQGENYGYTF. For the CDR3, the DNA is TGTGCCACCAGTGACCCCAGACAGGGGGAAAACTATGGCTACACCTTC.

The chain has TRBV7-3 and TRBJ2-1, with D possibly TRBD2 on 5 matching bases. V was shortened by 3 bases and J by 6 bases, with 15 bases between the two germline ends. Germline values: CDR1 SGHTA, CDR2 FQGTGA. The CDR3 loop spans 15 amino acids. The CDR3 region has the DNA TGTGCCAGCAGCTTCCGCGGAGGCACGGGCAATGAGCAGTTCTTC. Its translation: CASSFRGGTGNEQFF.

V is TRBV10-3 and J is TRBJ1-1; unclear D gene. The CDR3 is 13 amino acids. The V gene lost 4 bases and the J gene lost 1 base, with 7 bases spanning the gap. Germline CDR1 and CDR2: ENHRY and SYGVKD. Written as DNA, the CDR3 is TGTGCCATCAGTGGAGCGCAGAACACTGAAGCTTTCTTT. As protein: CAISGAQNTEAFF.

The rearrangement links TRBV9 to TRBJ2-7; D is undetermined. CDR3 length: 13 residues. Trimming removed 3 bases at V and 4 bases at J, with 11 bases between. The V gene's germline CDR1 is SGDLS and CDR2 YYNGEE. The CDR3 nucleotides are TGTGCCAGCAGCGGGTGGGCTCCATACGAGCAGTACTTC. Protein: CASSGWAPYEQYF.

The V gene is TRBV9, the J gene TRBJ2-5; TRBD2 matches 14 bases. This CDR3 comprises 18 residues. J gave up 2 bases and V 3 bases, and 9 bases lay outside the gene matches. From germline, CDR1 is SGDLS and CDR2 YYNGEE. In DNA, the CDR3 is TGTGCCAGCAGCGCCCGGACTAGCGGGGGGACGACACAAGAGACCCAGTACTTC. It is translated as CASSARTSGGTTQETQYF.

The rearrangement links TRBV11-2 to TRBJ2-7, with 8 bases matching TRBD1. This CDR3 contains 13 residues. The germline V gene has CDR1 SGHAT and CDR2 FQNNGV. V was pared by 6 bases and J by 7 bases, with 8 bases of the junction left unmatched. This CDR3 reads CASRSSGGGEQYF. CDR3 DNA: TGTGCCAGCAGGAGTTCAGGGGGCGGAGAGCAGTACTTC.

The chain uses TRBV3-1 (or the pseudogene TRBV3-2) and TRBJ1-4; tentative D call: TRBD1 (5 bases). V gave up 5 bases and J gave up 13 bases, with 14 bases separating them. This CDR3 has 12 amino acids. Germline V gene lookup returns CDR1 LGHDT and CDR2 YNNKEL (reference sequence). CDR3 loop: CASSRTSGGLFF. In DNA form, the CDR3 reads TGTGCCAGCAGCAGGACATCCGGGGGACTGTTTTTT.

Here the CDR3 reads CASSLGGAGLDTIYF. In nucleotides, the CDR3 is TGTGCCAGCAGTCTAGGGGGCGCGGGATTAGACACCATATATTTT. J is TRBJ1-3 and V is TRBV6-5; 7 bases are a match to TRBD1. Germline V gene data show CDR1 as MNHEY and CDR2 as SVGAGI. The CDR3 extends over 15 amino acids. Losses at the gene ends were 5 bases for V and 8 bases for J; bases not matched to a gene: 12.

The chain combines TRBV10-3 with TRBJ2-2; TRBD1 aligns across 9 bases. Germline loops: CDR1 ENHRY, CDR2 SYGVKD. J was trimmed by 5 bases and V by 6 bases; bases with no gene match: 7. CDR3 size: 15 residues. Here the CDR3 reads CAISLGQGDTGELFF. DNA of the CDR3: TGTGCCATCAGCCTGGGACAGGGTGATACCGGGGAGCTGTTTTTT.

The rearrangement uses TRBV6-5 and TRBJ1-2; TRBD1 agrees at 10 bases. This CDR3 has 14 amino acids. CDR1 MNHEY and CDR2 SVGAGI come from the germline V gene. Unmatched junction bases numbered 7, after V lost 6 bases and J lost 6 bases. The CDR3 coding sequence is TGTGCCAGCAGGGGGACAGGGGAAAGGGATGGCTACACCTTC. Protein product: CASRGTGERDGYTF.

This chain joins TRBV6-5 and TRBJ1-6, with D unclear. Deletions cut 2 bases from V and 7 bases from J, with 9 bases between. CDR1 MNHEY and CDR2 SVGAGI come from the germline V gene. This CDR3 spans 14 amino acids. Here the CDR3 DNA reads TGTGCCAGCAGTTACGGGCAGTACAATTCACCCCTCCACTTT. It encodes CASSYGQYNSPLHF.

The rearrangement links TRBV5-6 to TRBJ2-3; the D gene is possibly TRBD1 (6 bases). The CDR3 loop spans 17 amino acids. Looked up from germline, CDR1 is SGHDT and CDR2 is YYEEEE. Trimming left V 0 bases short and J 4 bases short, with 18 bases between. Here the CDR3 reads CASSLAGNPQGSDTQYF. The CDR3 DNA follows: TGTGCCAGCAGCTTGGCCGGTAACCCTCAGGGGTCAGATACGCAGTATTTT.

The chain couples TRBV29-1 to TRBJ2-1, with TRBD2 identical over 15 bases. Germline-derived CDR1 and CDR2 are SQVTM and ANQGSEA. The V and J ends lost 3 bases and 6 bases, in that order; junction bases with no gene match: 6. CDR3 length: 16 amino acids. The CDR3 nucleotides read TGCAGCGTTGATGGGACTAGCGGGGGGAAAGTCAATGAGCAGTTCTTC. The encoded protein is CSVDGTSGGKVNEQFF.

V usage is TRBV29-1 and J usage is TRBJ1-1, with D maybe TRBD1 (5 bases). Germline V gene sequence: CDR1 SQVTM, CDR2 ANQGSEA. V lost 6 bases and J lost 5, with 19 bases in between. This CDR3 is 14 amino acids long. The CDR3 loop is CSVGGAGAGTEAFF. The DNA for the CDR3 is TGCAGCGTCGGTGGGGCTGGGGCGGGAACTGAAGCTTTCTTT.

The V gene is TRBV5-1, the J gene TRBJ1-4; D perhaps matches TRBD1 (5 bases). With 8 bases removed from V and 8 bases from J, the gap between germline ends came to 22 bases. Per the germline V gene, CDR1 is SGHRS and CDR2 is YFSETQ. The CDR3 extends over 15 amino acids. The CDR3 DNA is TGCGCCAGTTCCCGCGAGAGGGGCGCGGGGGAAAAACTGTTTTTT. It codes for CASSRERGAGEKLFF.

This chain links TRBV11-2 with TRBJ2-7; 13 bases agree with TRBD2. Germline V gene sequence: CDR1 SGHAT, CDR2 FQNNGV. The CDR3 has 15 residues. Losses at the gene ends were 0 bases for V and 4 bases for J; bases not matched to a gene: 0. The CDR3 DNA sequence: TGTGCCAGCAGCTTAGAACTAGCGGGGGGGTACGAGCAGTACTTC. Its translation: CASSLELAGGYEQYF.

This clone was seen a handful of times. The chain combines TRBV25-1 with TRBJ1-6, with TRBD1 matching over 9 bases. V lost 2 bases to trimming and J lost 7 bases; unmatched junction nucleotides: 6. The CDR3 sequence is 16 residues long. Germline CDR1 and CDR2: MGHDK and SYGVNS. The CDR3 DNA reads TGTGCCAGCAGTGAAAGGGACAGGGTGAGGAATTCACCCCTCCACTTT. This sequence encodes CASSERDRVRNSPLHF.